This TCR beta chain was recorded in a study of control samples from healthy donors and cancer patients. Method: immunoSEQ multiplex PCR; TCRdb's copy keeps in-frame clones and lacks some. The sample comprises 75,000 to 95,000 clones, around nine tenths of which are singletons, and roughly a tenth rests with the top ten. The V end lost 1 base, the J end lost 4 bases, and 13 bases lay between the germline ends. Per the germline V gene, CDR1 is LNHDA and CDR2 is SQIVND (reference sequence). The CDR3 is 15 residues long. This TCR was sampled from a woman aged 45 to 65 with colorectal cancer. The chain is built from TRBV19 and TRBJ1-2; possibly TRBD1 for D (5 bases). Sequenced sample: PBMCs. For the CDR3, the DNA is TGTGCCAGTAGTATAGGTTGGGACGCGACCTATGGCTACACCTTC. This gives the protein CASSIGWDATYGYTF.